The 15 T cell receptor beta chains given below trace back to one sample, sequenced in a study of blood T cell repertoires in COVID-19. Assay used: immunoSEQ multiplex PCR; TCRdb lists only in-frame clones, some missing. This table holds hundreds of thousands of clones, 85% found once. Input material: peripheral blood. These receptors all stem from a man aged 45-65 years with active or convalescent COVID-19.

DNA for the CDR3: TGCGCCAGCAGCCAAGATGGGAGCTCTGGGGCCAACGTCCTGACTTTC. Translated, it gives CASSQDGSSGANVLTF. The rearrangement uses TRBV4-3 and TRBJ2-6; a weak D match, TRBD2 (5 bases). CDR1 LGHNA and CDR2 YSLEER come from the germline V gene. V lost 0 bases, J lost 0 bases, and 6 bases lay in between. CDR3 length: 16 residues.

The V call is TRBV5-4, the J call TRBJ2-7; 7 positions match TRBD1. The V gene's germline CDR1 is SGHNT and CDR2 YYREEE (reference sequence). The CDR3 contains 13 residues. Trimming at V came to 2 bases and at J to 7 bases, leaving 6 bases not matched to a gene. The CDR3 DNA reads as TGTGCCAGCAGCTTTGAGGGGGCGCGAGAGCAGTACTTC. This translates into CASSFEGAREQYF.

The genes are TRBV5-1 and TRBJ2-1; weak D call: TRBD1 (6 bases). V lost 4 bases, J lost 2 bases, and 10 bases lay in between. The CDR3 loop spans 14 amino acids. Germline V CDR1 and CDR2: SGHRS, YFSETQ. The CDR3 nucleotides read TGCGCCAGCAGCAAGGGACAACCCTACAATGAGCAGTTCTTC. Protein product: CASSKGQPYNEQFF.

V usage is TRBV11-2 and J usage is TRBJ2-2; a possible D gene is TRBD2 (5 bases). V lost 2 bases, J lost 2 bases, and 12 bases lay in between. This CDR3 has 16 amino acids. Germline V gene lookup returns CDR1 SGHAT and CDR2 FQNNGV. The CDR3 DNA reads TGTGCCAGCAGCTTAAGAGGGTCCCATAACACCGGGGAGCTGTTTTTT. Protein product: CASSLRGSHNTGELFF.

For this clone: At one boundary the junction diverges from the germline segment, which might be a read error. The chain employs TRBV30 and TRBJ2-1; 8 bases line up with TRBD2. The germline gives CDR1 GTSNPN, CDR2 SVGIG (reference sequence). This CDR3 spans 11 amino acids. In DNA form, the CDR3 reads TGTGCCTGGAACACAAGGACTAGCTGGCTCTTC. Translating it yields CAWNTRTSWLF.

This chain uses TRBV30 with TRBJ2-2, with TRBD1 matching over 7 bases. Per the germline V gene, CDR1 is GTSNPN and CDR2 is SVGIG (reference sequence). V dropped 5 bases and J dropped 6; count of bases not matched to a gene: 3. The CDR3 is 12 residues long. As DNA, the CDR3 is TGTGCCTGGGACAGGGCCTCCGGGGAGCTGTTTTTT. Translation gives CAWDRASGELFF.

The chain is built from TRBV30 and TRBJ1-5, with D possibly TRBD1 on 5 matching bases. The germline V gene encodes CDR1 GTSNPN and CDR2 SVGIG (reference sequence). This CDR3 region has 13 residues. The germline V and J ends were trimmed by 1 base and 7 bases, with 11 bases remaining between them. DNA of the CDR3: TGTGCCTGGAGTGCCTCTCAGGGCCAGCCCCAGCATTTT. Its translation: CAWSASQGQPQHF.

The chain has TRBV9 and TRBJ2-3, with D perhaps TRBD2 (6 bases). This CDR3 is built from 15 residues. Germline CDR1 and CDR2: SGDLS and YYNGEE. V gave up 4 bases and J gave up 3 bases, with 15 bases separating them. CDR3 in amino acids: CASSPWAGGTDTQYF. Here the CDR3 DNA reads TGTGCCAGCAGCCCCTGGGCTGGAGGGACAGATACGCAGTATTTT.

This chain uses TRBV12-3 or TRBV12-4 with TRBJ1-2; no clear D. V lost 5 bases, J lost 2 bases, and 9 bases lay in between. The CDR3 runs 13 residues. The CDR3 DNA follows: TGTGCCAGCAGTCCGGGAGCAAACTATGGCTACACCTTC. It codes for CASSPGANYGYTF.

This chain connects TRBV12-5 to TRBJ2-1; D gene ambiguous. Germline V gene data show CDR1 as LGHNT and CDR2 as FRNRAP. Trimming took 2 bases from V and 9 from J, leaving 14 bases between them. There are 14 residues in the CDR3. This chain's CDR3 is CASGLMAASGEQFF. The CDR3 DNA sequence: TGTGCTAGTGGTTTGATGGCTGCCTCGGGTGAGCAGTTCTTC. Full variable domain (outside the CDR3, taken from reference TRBV12-5 and TRBJ2-1): DARVTQTPRHKVTEMGQEVTMRCQPILGHNTVFWYRQTMMQGLELLAYFRNRAPLDDSGMPKDRFSAEMPDATLATLKIQPSEPRDSAVYFCASGLMAASGEQFFGPGTRLTVL.

The chain carries TRBV4-2 and TRBJ2-1, with 11 bases lining up with TRBD1. V dropped 0 bases and J dropped 8; count of bases not matched to a gene: 6. Germline loops: CDR1 LGHNA, CDR2 YNFKEQ. The CDR3 is 16 amino acids. The CDR3: CASSQEMGQGVYEQFF. CDR3 DNA sequence: TGTGCCAGCAGCCAAGAGATGGGACAGGGGGTCTATGAGCAGTTCTTC.

The DNA of the CDR3 is TGCGCCAGCAGCCATTGGGCACAGGGCGGTGGCTACACCTTC. Amino acid sequence: CASSHWAQGGGYTF. This chain uses TRBV4-1 with TRBJ1-2; maybe TRBD1 (6 bases). Per germline, CDR1 MGHRA and CDR2 YSYEKL. CDR3 size: 14 residues. V was shortened by 3 bases and J by 7 bases, with 15 bases between the two germline ends.

V is TRBV9 and J is TRBJ1-3, with unresolved D. The germline gives CDR1 SGDLS, CDR2 YYNGEE. CDR3 length: 14 amino acids. V was cut by 10 bases and J by 4 bases, with 18 bases left in between. The CDR3 loop reads CARPGRAAGNTIYF. The DNA for the CDR3 is TGTGCCCGACCCGGGCGGGCTGCGGGAAACACCATATATTTT.

The rearrangement joins TRBV2 to TRBJ1-5, with D perhaps matching TRBD1 (5 bases). Looked up from germline, CDR1 is SNHLY and CDR2 is FYNNEI. This CDR3 comprises 16 residues. Deletions cut 5 bases from V and 5 bases from J, with 19 bases between. As DNA, the CDR3 is TGTGCCAGCAGTTCCGAGACAGCCCTAGTCGATCAGCCCCAGCATTTT. Translating gives CASSSETALVDQPQHF.

The J gene is TRBJ1-4, the V gene TRBV5-1; the match to TRBD1 covers 9 bases. Germline V gene lookup returns CDR1 SGHRS and CDR2 YFSETQ. The CDR3 contains 14 residues. The trim removed 2 bases at V and 7 bases at J, leaving 3 bases unmatched. This CDR3 reads CASSFGDRAEKLFF. CDR3 in DNA: TGCGCCAGCAGCTTCGGGGACAGGGCTGAAAAACTGTTTTTT.